Listed below are T cell receptor beta chains from one sample, sequenced in a study of beta chain features in type 1 diabetes. TCRdb's table, derived via immunoSEQ multiplex PCR, lists solely in-frame clones and lacks some. The repertoire includes hundreds of thousands of clones, approximately 11% of them detected once, and under 0.02% sits in the top ten. The sequenced material came from naive CD4+ T cells from blood. Every receptor here comes from a woman in her twenties or thirties in good health. CDR3s include the opening cysteine and the closing phenylalanine or tryptophan. Each record gives: CDR3 length, J gene, V gene, CDR3 protein.

>18|TRBJ1-5|TRBV23-1
CASSQRQGALGINQPQHF
>16|TRBJ2-1|TRBV5-6
CASSSQPGVPYNEQFF
>14|TRBJ2-1|TRBV28
CASNVAPIHNEQFF
>12|TRBJ2-3|TRBV10-3
CAIAGSTDTQYF
>15|TRBJ2-5|TRBV6-5
CASSHGLAGAETQYF
>12|TRBJ1-2|TRBV30
CAWSVHSYGYTF
>15|TRBJ2-7|TRBV6-5
CASSYRDRGIWEQYF
>15|TRBJ2-1|TRBV6-5
CASSYRTSGSDEQFF
>13|TRBJ1-1|TRBV18
CASTRGLGTEAFF
>13|TRBJ2-7|TRBV27
CASSTVHSYEQYF
>11|TRBJ2-7|TRBV7-6
CASSLSDKQYF
>15|TRBJ2-2|TRBV5-1
CASSRDPGSTGELFF
>13|TRBJ2-7|TRBV19
CASSITPSYEQYF
>14|TRBJ2-7|TRBV10-3
CAASPGQGGLEQYF
>12|TRBJ2-7|TRBV2
CASSGSGEQQYF
>15|TRBJ1-5|TRBV5-6
CASSLTRGSNQPQHF
>13|TRBJ1-1|TRBV15
CATSKGQLLGAFF
>15|TRBJ2-1|TRBV28
CASTRGGLAIDEQFF
>16|TRBJ2-1|TRBV6-5
CASSYPKGTSVNEQFF
>17|TRBJ2-2|TRBV7-3
CASSQRSTSGGTGELFF
>14|TRBJ1-2|TRBV7-9
CASSLDALGNGYTF
>14|TRBJ2-5|TRBV7-7
CASSVQGALETQYF
>13|TRBJ2-1|TRBV28
CASSLVAANEQFF
>15|TRBJ1-2|TRBV28
CASSSAGGSDYGYTF
>14|TRBJ2-5|TRBV7-7
CASSLGGLKETQYF
>15|TRBJ2-5|TRBV4-2
CASSFSGRDQETQYF
>15|TRBJ2-3|TRBV28
CASSAAGTSTDTQYF
>18|TRBJ2-5|TRBV6-1
CASSERGLAGLHQETQYF
>15|TRBJ2-3|TRBV18
CASSPSRGSGDTQYF
>17|TRBJ2-1|TRBV15
CATSRAPLAAPGNEQFF
>17|TRBJ2-7|TRBV5-4
CASSLPPRGLATYEQYF
>16|TRBJ2-1|TRBV4-3
CASSQAVGSGTNEQFF
>16|TRBJ1-2|TRBV7-9
CASSPPPFTPNYGYTF